The T cell receptor (beta chain) described here comes from a study of T cells in Graves' hyperthyroidism and ophthalmopathy. Of note for this clonotype: This could be a read error, since a much larger clone is one nucleotide away.

It was RNA transcripts that yielded the amplified TCR beta CDR3 regions. TCR CDR3 underwent first-round RT-PCR with the HTBI primer set. TCRdb analysed the multiplex PCR reads with MiXCR anew, one entry per CDR3 protein. The sample holds about 380,000 distinct CDR3 sequences, approximately 15% seen once. V was pared by 4 bases and J by 6 bases, with 9 bases between. Germline-derived CDR1 and CDR2 are KGHSH and LQKENI. This CDR3 is built from 12 residues. The gene calls are TRBV18 and TRBJ1-2, with no clear D. The clonotype was recovered from a man aged 25-40 years with Graves' hyperthyroidism that later progressed to Graves' ophthalmopathy. Material: blood. CDR3 coding DNA: TGTGCCAGCTCACTCTACGCCGATGGCTACACCTTC. Translating it yields CASSLYADGYTF.